Here is one TCR beta chain with its context. The sample belongs to a study of blood T cell repertoires in COVID-19. Repertoires were generated with immunoSEQ multiplex PCR, while TCRdb's copy carries only in-frame clones and drops some. The sample holds some 210,000 clones, 87% seen once. The V and J ends lost 3 bases and 13 bases respectively, with 15 bases between them. Germline V lookup: CDR1 KGHDR, CDR2 SFDVKD. CDR3 length equals 13 residues. This rearrangement joins TRBV24-1 to TRBJ2-1, with TRBD1 as a possible D gene (5 bases). The sequenced sample consisted of PBMCs or T cells enriched from blood (not recorded which). The TCR was taken from a man between 18 and 29 years old with acute COVID-19. The DNA of the CDR3 is TGTGCCACCAGTGATCCCCGGTGGGGCTCTCAGTTCTTC. Protein: CATSDPRWGSQFF.